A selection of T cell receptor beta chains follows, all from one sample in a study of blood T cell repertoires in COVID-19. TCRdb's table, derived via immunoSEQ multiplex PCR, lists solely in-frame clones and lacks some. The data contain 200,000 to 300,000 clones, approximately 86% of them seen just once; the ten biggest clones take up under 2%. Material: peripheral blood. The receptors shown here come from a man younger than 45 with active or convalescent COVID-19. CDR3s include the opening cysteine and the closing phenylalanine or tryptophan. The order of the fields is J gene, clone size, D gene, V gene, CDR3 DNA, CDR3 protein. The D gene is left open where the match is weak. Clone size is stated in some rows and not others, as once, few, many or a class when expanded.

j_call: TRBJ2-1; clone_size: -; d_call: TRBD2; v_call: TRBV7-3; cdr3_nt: TGTGCCAGCAGCTACTTAGCGGGGGAGGGTTATGAGCAGTTCTTC; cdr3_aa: CASSYLAGEGYEQFF
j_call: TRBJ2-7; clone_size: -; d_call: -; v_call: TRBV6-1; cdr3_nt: TGTGCCAGCAGTGAAGTCGCGGGGAACTACGAGCAGTACTTC; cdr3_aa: CASSEVAGNYEQYF
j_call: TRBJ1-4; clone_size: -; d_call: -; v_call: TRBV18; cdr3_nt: TGTGCCAGCTCCCCAACAGCAGCAACTAATGAAAAACTGTTTTTT; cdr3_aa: CASSPTAATNEKLFF
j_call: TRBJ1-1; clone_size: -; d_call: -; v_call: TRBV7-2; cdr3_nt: TGTGCCAGCAGGGATCTCGGGAGAATGGGGAACACTGAAGCTTTCTTT; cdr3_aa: CASRDLGRMGNTEAFF
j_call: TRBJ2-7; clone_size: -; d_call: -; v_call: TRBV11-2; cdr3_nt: TGTGCCAGCAGCCCCGGACGGGGGTACTACGAGCAGTACTTC; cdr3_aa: CASSPGRGYYEQYF
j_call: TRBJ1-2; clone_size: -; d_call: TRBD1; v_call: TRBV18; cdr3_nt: TGTGCCAGCTCACCACGAACAGGGGGCACCGTCCTCTATGGCTACACCTTC; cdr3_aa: CASSPRTGGTVLYGYTF
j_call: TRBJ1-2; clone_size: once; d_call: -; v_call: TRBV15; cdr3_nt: TGTGCCACCAGCACCGGTTCAGGGAGGTTTCATGGCTACACCTTC; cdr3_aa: CATSTGSGRFHGYTF
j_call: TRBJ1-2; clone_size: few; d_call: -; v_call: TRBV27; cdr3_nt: TGTGCCAGCACCAACGCTGGAGAGCCCTATGGCTACACCTTC; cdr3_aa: CASTNAGEPYGYTF
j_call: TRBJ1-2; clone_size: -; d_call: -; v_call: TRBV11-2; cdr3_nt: TGTGCCAGCAGCTTAGCGGCGGGTTATGGCTACACCTTC; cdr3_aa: CASSLAAGYGYTF
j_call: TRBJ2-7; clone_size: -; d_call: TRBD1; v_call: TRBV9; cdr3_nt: TGTGCCAGCAGCGTAGGGGACAGGGGCTCCTACGAGCAGTACTTC; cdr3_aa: CASSVGDRGSYEQYF
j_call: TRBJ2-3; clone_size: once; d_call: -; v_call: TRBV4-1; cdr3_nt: TGCGCCAGCAGAGCGTCGCCCCGCAGCACAGATACGCAGTATTTT; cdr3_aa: CASRASPRSTDTQYF
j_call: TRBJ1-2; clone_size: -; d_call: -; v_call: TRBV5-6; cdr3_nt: TGTGCCAGCAGCTCAGGGTTTACCTATGGCTACACCTTC; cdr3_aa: CASSSGFTYGYTF
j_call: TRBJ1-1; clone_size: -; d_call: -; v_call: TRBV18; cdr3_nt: TGTGCCAGCTCACCACGACAGCTGAACACTGAAGCTTTCTTT; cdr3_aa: CASSPRQLNTEAFF
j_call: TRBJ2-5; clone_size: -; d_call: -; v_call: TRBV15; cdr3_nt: TGTGCCACCAGCAGAGACAGGGAAGAGACCCAGTACTTC; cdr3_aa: CATSRDREETQYF
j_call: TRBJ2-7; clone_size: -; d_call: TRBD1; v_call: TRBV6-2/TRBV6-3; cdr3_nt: TGTGCCAGCAGTTACTCTTACAGGCCAGGGGGCTACGAGCAGTACTTC; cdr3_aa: CASSYSYRPGGYEQYF
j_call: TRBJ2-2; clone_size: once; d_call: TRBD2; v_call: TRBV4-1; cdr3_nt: TGCGCCAGCAGCCAACCGGGACTAGCGAGCACCGGGGAGCTGTTTTTT; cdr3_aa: CASSQPGLASTGELFF
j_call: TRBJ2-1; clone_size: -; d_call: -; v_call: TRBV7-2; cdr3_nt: TGTGCCAGCAGCGCGCCCCTCGACTTCCCCAATGAGCAGTTCTTC; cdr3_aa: CASSAPLDFPNEQFF
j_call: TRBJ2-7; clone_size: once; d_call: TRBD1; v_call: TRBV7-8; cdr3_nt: TGTGCCAGCAGCTCCGGGACAGGGGCCCCCCGAGTCTACGAGCAGTACTTC; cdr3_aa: CASSSGTGAPRVYEQYF
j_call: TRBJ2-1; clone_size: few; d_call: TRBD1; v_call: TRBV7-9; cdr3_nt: TGTGCCAGCAGCCCTACTACCCTTGGGACAGGGTACAATGAGCAGTTCTTC; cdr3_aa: CASSPTTLGTGYNEQFF
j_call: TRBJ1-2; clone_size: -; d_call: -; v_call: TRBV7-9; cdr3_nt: TGTGCCAGCAGCTTAGAACAGGGCTCTGGCTACACCTTC; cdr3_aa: CASSLEQGSGYTF
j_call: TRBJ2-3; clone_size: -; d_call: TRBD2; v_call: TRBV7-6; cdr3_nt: TGTGCCAGCAGCTTACGACTAGCGGGGGGGTGGGATACGCAGTATTTT; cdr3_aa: CASSLRLAGGWDTQYF
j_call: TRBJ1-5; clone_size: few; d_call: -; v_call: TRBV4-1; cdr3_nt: TGCGCCAGCAGCCCGGGGTTTGGCAATCAGCCCCAGCATTTT; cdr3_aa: CASSPGFGNQPQHF
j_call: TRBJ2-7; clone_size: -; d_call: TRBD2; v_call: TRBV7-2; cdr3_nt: TGTGCCAGCAGTCCCGGGACTAGCGGGGACAGCTCCTACGAGCAGTACTTC; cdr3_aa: CASSPGTSGDSSYEQYF
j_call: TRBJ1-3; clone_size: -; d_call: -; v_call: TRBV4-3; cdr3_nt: TGCGCCAGCAGCCTCCTCGTAGGGGCCGGAGAAGGAAACACCATATATTTT; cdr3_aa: CASSLLVGAGEGNTIYF
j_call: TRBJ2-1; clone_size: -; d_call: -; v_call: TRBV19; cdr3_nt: TGTGCCAGTAGTATCGACCTAGAGAGGTATGAGCAGTTCTTC; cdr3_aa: CASSIDLERYEQFF
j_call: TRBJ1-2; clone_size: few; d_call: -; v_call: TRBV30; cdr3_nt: TGTGCCTGGAGTGCCTATCAGGAAGGAAGCTACACCTTC; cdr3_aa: CAWSAYQEGSYTF
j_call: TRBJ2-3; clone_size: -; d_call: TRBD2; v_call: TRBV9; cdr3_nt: TGTGCCAGCAGCGTAGGGGAGCGGGGGGCCCCTAGCACAGATACGCAGTATTTT; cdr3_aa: CASSVGERGAPSTDTQYF
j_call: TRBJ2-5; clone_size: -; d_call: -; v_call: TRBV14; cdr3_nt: TGTGCCAGCAGCCAATATAGGGGTCTGGAGACCCAGTACTTC; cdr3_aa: CASSQYRGLETQYF
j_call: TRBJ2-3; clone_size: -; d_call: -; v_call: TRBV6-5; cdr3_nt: TGTGCCAGCAGTTACGCGGGGGCGAGGACAGATACGCAGTATTTT; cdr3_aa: CASSYAGARTDTQYF
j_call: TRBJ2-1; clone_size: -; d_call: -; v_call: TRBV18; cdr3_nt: TGTGCCAGCTCCCCTTCTTACGGGGAGGGGGGTGAGCAGTTCTTC; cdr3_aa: CASSPSYGEGGEQFF
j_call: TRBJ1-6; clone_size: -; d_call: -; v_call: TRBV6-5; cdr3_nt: TGTGCCAGCAGTTGGACAGAGGGTAATTCACCCCTCCACTTT; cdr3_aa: CASSWTEGNSPLHF
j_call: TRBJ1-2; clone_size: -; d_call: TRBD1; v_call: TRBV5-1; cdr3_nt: TGCGCCAGCAGCTTAAAGGGGCCAGACAGGGTGAATGGCTACACCTTC; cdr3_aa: CASSLKGPDRVNGYTF
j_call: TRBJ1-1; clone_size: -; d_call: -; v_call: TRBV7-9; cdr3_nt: TGTGCCAGCAGCTCCCTAACGGACACTGAAGCTTTCTTT; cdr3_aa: CASSSLTDTEAFF
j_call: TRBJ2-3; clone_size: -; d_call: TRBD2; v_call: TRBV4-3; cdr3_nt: TGCGCCAGCAGCCAAGAACCAGCTAGCGGAAACACAGATACGCAGTATTTT; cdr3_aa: CASSQEPASGNTDTQYF
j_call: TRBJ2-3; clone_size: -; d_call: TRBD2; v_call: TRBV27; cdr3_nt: TGTGCCAGCAGTTTATTTGGACTAGCGGGGAATACGCAGTATTTT; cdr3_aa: CASSLFGLAGNTQYF
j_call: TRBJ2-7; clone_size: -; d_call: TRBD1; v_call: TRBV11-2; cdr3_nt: TGTGCCAGCAGCTTAGAAGGGGGCACCTACGAGCAGTACTTC; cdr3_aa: CASSLEGGTYEQYF
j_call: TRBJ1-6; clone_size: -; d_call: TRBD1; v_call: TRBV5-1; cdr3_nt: TGCGCCAGCAGCCATCTCCCCGCGGGACAGAATAATTCACCCCTCCACTTT; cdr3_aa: CASSHLPAGQNNSPLHF
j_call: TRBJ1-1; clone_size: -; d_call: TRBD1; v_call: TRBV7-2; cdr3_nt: TGTGCCAGCAGCTTAGTAGGACAGGACAACACTGAAGCTTTCTTT; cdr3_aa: CASSLVGQDNTEAFF
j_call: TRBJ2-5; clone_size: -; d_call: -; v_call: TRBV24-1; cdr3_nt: TGTGCCACCAGTGACAGGGGACCAGAAGAGACCCAGTACTTC; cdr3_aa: CATSDRGPEETQYF
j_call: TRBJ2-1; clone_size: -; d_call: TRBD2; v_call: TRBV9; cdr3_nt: TGTGCCAGCAGCGCGGGAGGGGGCAATGAGCAGTTCTTC; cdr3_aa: CASSAGGGNEQFF
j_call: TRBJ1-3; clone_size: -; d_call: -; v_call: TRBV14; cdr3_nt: TGTGCCAGCAGCCAGGGCCGCAGCTCTGGAAACACCATATATTTT; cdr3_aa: CASSQGRSSGNTIYF
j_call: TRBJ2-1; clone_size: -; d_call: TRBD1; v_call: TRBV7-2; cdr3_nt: TGTGCCAGCAGCTCTCGGGACAGGGGCTACAATGAGCAGTTCTTC; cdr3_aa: CASSSRDRGYNEQFF